The next 20 T cell receptor beta chains were all read from a single sample in a study of T cells in Graves' hyperthyroidism and ophthalmopathy. Amplified TCR beta CDR3 regions derived from RNA transcripts. During a first-round RT-PCR of the TCR CDR3, the HTBI primer set was used. TCRdb re-called the multiplex PCR reads with MiXCR, one entry per CDR3 protein. The sample shows hundreds of thousands of distinct CDR3 sequences, around 15% of them seen only once. Sequenced material: blood. These receptors all come from a woman in her thirties or forties with Graves' ophthalmopathy.

This clonotype was recorded many times. CDR3 amino acids: CASMAFDSYEQYF. In DNA form, the CDR3 reads TGTGCCAGTATGGCGTTCGACTCCTACGAGCAGTACTTC. The chain links TRBV19 to TRBJ2-7; D is unresolved. The CDR3 consists of 13 residues. The ends were cut back, 7 bases at V and 0 bases at J, with 10 bases in the middle. Looked up from germline, CDR1 is LNHDA and CDR2 is SQIVND (reference sequence).

The chain carries TRBV20-1 and TRBJ2-1, with TRBD2 matching over 15 bases. Looked up from germline, CDR1 is DFQATT and CDR2 is SNEGSKA (reference sequence). The trim removed 3 bases at V and 6 bases at J, leaving 15 bases unmatched. This CDR3 has 19 residues. CDR3 in DNA: TGCAGTGCTAGCGGTCCCCGGACTAGCGGGAGGGACCTTGTCAATGAGCAGTTCTTC. Amino acid sequence: CSASGPRTSGRDLVNEQFF.

The chain has TRBV28 and TRBJ2-2, with D possibly matching TRBD1 (6 bases). Germline V gene data show CDR1 as MDHEN and CDR2 as SYDVKM. Deletions cut 4 bases from V and 4 bases from J, with 10 bases between. The CDR3 extends over 14 amino acids. CDR3 amino acids: CASSYGGPTGELFF. Here the CDR3 DNA reads TGTGCCAGCAGTTATGGGGGCCCCACCGGGGAGCTGTTTTTT.

This clonotype was observed at least ten times. The chain recombines TRBV7-2 with TRBJ2-7; D is possibly TRBD2 (5 bases). The CDR3 spans 13 residues. Germline V gene sequence: CDR1 SGHTA, CDR2 FQGNSA. Trimming stripped 4 bases from V and 6 bases from J, with 13 bases between. CDR3 coding DNA: TGTGCCAGCAGCTCTCTTCGCGGAGGCGAGCAGTACTTC. It encodes CASSSLRGGEQYF.

At least ten counts were recorded for this clonotype. The CDR3 DNA sequence: TGTGCCAGCAGTGAACAGGGCGGAATGGCTCAGCCCCAGCATTTT. Translated: CASSEQGGMAQPQHF. This chain connects TRBV2 to TRBJ1-5; D perhaps matches TRBD1 (5 bases). V was shortened by 2 bases and J by 6 bases, with 14 bases between the two germline ends. This CDR3 contains 15 residues. Germline lookup yields CDR1 SNHLY and CDR2 FYNNEI.

At least ten counts were recorded for this clonotype. The J gene is TRBJ2-3, the V gene TRBV2; D is uncertain. The CDR3 has 16 residues. V lost 6 bases, J lost 2 bases, and 18 bases lay in between. Per the germline V gene, CDR1 is SNHLY and CDR2 is FYNNEI. The DNA of the CDR3 is TGTGCCAGCAGCTATGTGGTTAGTAGACCCACAGATACGCAGTATTTT. Translated: CASSYVVSRPTDTQYF.

This clonotype has at least ten counts. The CDR3 spells CASSTGAFNQPQHF. CDR3 sequence (DNA): TGTGCCAGCAGTACAGGGGCGTTCAATCAGCCCCAGCATTTT. This chain connects TRBV12-3 or TRBV12-4 to TRBJ1-5, with 7 bases fitting TRBD1. CDR3 length: 14 amino acids. With 5 bases clipped from V and 3 bases from J, the junction kept 4 bases outside the gene matches.

This clonotype was recorded at least ten times. V is TRBV7-6 and J is TRBJ2-7; 8 positions match TRBD1. The CDR3 sequence is 14 residues long. CDR1 and CDR2 from the germline V gene are SGHVS and FNYEAQ. V trimming: 5 bases; J trimming: 3 bases; junction bases outside the gene matches: 6. The CDR3 DNA sequence: TGTGCCAGCAGCCCAACAGGGGGGCTCTACGAGCAGTACTTC. Translating gives CASSPTGGLYEQYF.

This clonotype was picked up a small number of times. This chain joins TRBV6-5 and TRBJ1-2; tentatively, D is TRBD1 (5 bases). This CDR3 spans 13 amino acids. V lost 0 bases, J lost 6 bases, and 8 bases lay in between. Looked up from germline, CDR1 is MNHEY and CDR2 is SVGAGI. Here the CDR3 DNA reads TGTGCCAGCAGTTACTCGGCAGGGCATGGCTACACCTTC. Its translation: CASSYSAGHGYTF.

There are many counts of this clonotype. The gene calls are TRBV11-3 and TRBJ2-7; 12 nucleotides match TRBD1. V shed 4 bases and J 7 bases; nucleotides not matched to a gene: 8. CDR1 is SGHNT, CDR2 YENEEA, per germline. This CDR3 is built from 15 residues. In DNA form, the CDR3 reads TGTGCCAGCAGCTCGTCGGGACAGGGGGCGGAGGAGCAGTACTTC. It yields the protein CASSSSGQGAEEQYF.

This clonotype was observed a few times. As DNA, the CDR3 is TGTGCCAGCAGCCTCCCGGGGGGAGCGGGATACTTGGGGGCCTACGAGCAGTACTTC. Translated, it gives CASSLPGGAGYLGAYEQYF. The chain links TRBV6-2 or TRBV6-3 to TRBJ2-7; TRBD2 aligns across 7 bases. The junction had 22 bases not matched to a gene; V was cut back by 6 bases and J by 2 bases. Germline CDR1 and CDR2: MNHEY and SVGEGT. The CDR3 loop spans 19 amino acids.

This clonotype has at least ten counts. The gene calls are TRBV2 and TRBJ2-7, with D unclear. The CDR3 runs to 11 residues. CDR1 is SNHLY and CDR2 is FYNNEI in the germline V gene. V lost 3 bases and J 9 bases, leaving 9 bases between the germline ends. The CDR3 spells CASSERQRQYF. The CDR3 DNA sequence: TGTGCCAGCAGTGAGCGGCAACGGCAGTACTTC.

Ten or more counts support this clonotype. V is TRBV6-2 or TRBV6-3 and J is TRBJ2-5; no clear D gene. Germline-derived CDR1 and CDR2 are MNHEY and SVGEGT. The CDR3 extends over 14 amino acids. The ends were cut back, 5 bases at V and 2 bases at J, with 12 bases in the middle. CDR3 protein: CASSERDVQETQYF. The CDR3 DNA sequence: TGTGCCAGCAGTGAGCGTGACGTACAAGAGACCCAGTACTTC.

The chain carries TRBV30 and TRBJ1-1, with D uncertain. Germline CDR1 is GTSNPN and CDR2 is SVGIG (reference sequence). This CDR3 is 13 amino acids long. V was cut by 2 bases and J by 4 bases, with 11 bases left in between. Here the CDR3 DNA reads TGTGCCTGGAGTATGGTCCGAGGCACTGAAGCTTTCTTT. It is translated as CAWSMVRGTEAFF.

Many counts were recorded for this clonotype. This chain's CDR3 is CASSPAGGTNTGELFF. CDR3 bases: TGTGCCAGCAGCCCGGCGGGGGGGACGAACACCGGGGAGCTGTTTTTT. This chain connects TRBV7-8 to TRBJ2-2; the match to TRBD2 covers 9 bases. This CDR3 is 16 amino acids long. Germline lookup yields CDR1 SGHVS and CDR2 FQNEAQ. J was trimmed by 0 bases and V by 5 bases; bases with no gene match: 4.

This clonotype was counted ten times or more. The chain links TRBV6-5 to TRBJ1-5, with a possible D match to TRBD1 (5 bases). Per germline, CDR1 MNHEY and CDR2 SVGAGI. The CDR3 totals 15 residues. The ends were cut back, 0 bases at V and 2 bases at J, with 8 bases in the middle. CDR3 nucleotide sequence: TGTGCCAGCAGTTACTCTTGGGGCGGCAATCAGCCCCAGCATTTT. This codes for CASSYSWGGNQPQHF.

Only a few counts were recorded for this clonotype. This chain links TRBV19 with TRBJ2-7, with TRBD1 matching 11 bases. Losses at the gene ends were 3 bases for V and 3 bases for J; bases not matched to a gene: 4. Germline V gene lookup returns CDR1 LNHDA and CDR2 SQIVND (reference sequence). The CDR3 spans 15 residues. This CDR3 reads CASSMAGTGGYEQYF. The CDR3 DNA is TGTGCCAGTAGTATGGCCGGGACAGGGGGCTACGAGCAGTACTTC.

This clonotype has ten or more counts. The chain joins TRBV6-1 to TRBJ1-2; D ambiguous. The V gene lost 1 base and the J gene lost 5 bases, with 8 bases spanning the gap. From germline, CDR1 is MNHNS and CDR2 SASEGT. The CDR3 length is 13 residues. In nucleotides, the CDR3 is TGTGCCAGCAGTGAAGGGCAGGTGTATGGCTACACCTTC. It translates to CASSEGQVYGYTF.

In this sample, this clonotype turned up many times. This chain uses TRBV12-3 or TRBV12-4 with TRBJ1-2; D remains unclear. This CDR3 is built from 14 residues. Deletions cut 8 bases from V and 2 bases from J, with 15 bases between. The DNA of the CDR3 is TGTGCCAGCTCCCCGCAGTATTCCAACTATGGCTACACCTTC. Encoded protein: CASSPQYSNYGYTF.

This clonotype was counted at least ten times. The J gene is TRBJ1-2, the V gene TRBV7-9; 8 bases are a match to TRBD1. Per the germline V gene, CDR1 is SEHNR and CDR2 is FQNEAQ (reference sequence). CDR3 length: 12 amino acids. With V trimmed by 4 bases and J by 10 bases, 5 bases remained unmatched. The CDR3 is CASSYGQGDYTF. In nucleotides, the CDR3 is TGTGCCAGCAGCTACGGACAGGGCGACTACACCTTC. The full variable domain, completed using reference TRBV7-9 and TRBJ1-2, is DTGVSQNPRHKITKRGQNVTFRCDPISEHNRLYWYRQTLGQGPEFLTYFQNEAQLEKSRLLSDRFSAERPKGSFSTLEIQRTEQGDSAMYLCASSYGQGDYTFGSGTRLTVV.